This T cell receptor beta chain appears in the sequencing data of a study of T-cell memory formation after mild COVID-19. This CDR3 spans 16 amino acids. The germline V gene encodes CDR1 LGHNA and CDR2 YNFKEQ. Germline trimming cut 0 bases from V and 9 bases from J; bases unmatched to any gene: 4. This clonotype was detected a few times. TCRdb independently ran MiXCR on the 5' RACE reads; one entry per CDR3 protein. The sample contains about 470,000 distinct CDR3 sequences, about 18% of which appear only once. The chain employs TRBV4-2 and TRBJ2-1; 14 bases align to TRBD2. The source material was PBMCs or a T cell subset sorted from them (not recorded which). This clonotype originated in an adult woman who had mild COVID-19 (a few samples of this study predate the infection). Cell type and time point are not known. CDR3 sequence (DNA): TGTGCCAGCAGCCAAGATCGGGGACTAGCGGGAGTTGAGCAGTTCTTC. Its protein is CASSQDRGLAGVEQFF.